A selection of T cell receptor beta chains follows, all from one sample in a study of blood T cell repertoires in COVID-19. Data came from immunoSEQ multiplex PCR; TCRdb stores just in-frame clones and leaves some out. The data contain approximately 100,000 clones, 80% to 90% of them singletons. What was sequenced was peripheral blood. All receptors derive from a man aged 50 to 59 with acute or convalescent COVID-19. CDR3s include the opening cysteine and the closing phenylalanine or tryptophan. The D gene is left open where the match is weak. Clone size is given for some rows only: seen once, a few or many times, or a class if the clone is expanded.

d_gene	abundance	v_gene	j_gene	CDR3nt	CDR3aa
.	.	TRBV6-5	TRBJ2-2	TGTGCCAGCAGGGACTACAACACCGGGGAGCTGTTTTTT	CASRDYNTGELFF
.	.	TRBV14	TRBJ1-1	TGTGCCAGCAGCCCCGCTTTAGGGACATTGAACACTGAAGCTTTCTTT	CASSPALGTLNTEAFF
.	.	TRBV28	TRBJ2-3	TGTGCCAGCAGTTTCTTAAGCGGCACAGATACGCAGTATTTT	CASSFLSGTDTQYF
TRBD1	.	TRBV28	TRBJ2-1	TGTGCCAGCAGACCCCGGGACAGGGGCCCAGCTGAGCAGTTCTTC	CASRPRDRGPAEQFF
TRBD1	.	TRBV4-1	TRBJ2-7	TGCGCCAGCAGCCATCGACAGGGGTATTACGAGCAGTACTTC	CASSHRQGYYEQYF
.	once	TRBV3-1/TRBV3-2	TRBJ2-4	TGTGCCAGCAGCCCCTCAGGGGTGGCCAAAAACATTCAGTACTTC	CASSPSGVAKNIQYF
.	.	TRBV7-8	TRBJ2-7	TGTGCCAGCAGCTTGCATCCCGGCTCCTACGAGCAGTACTTC	CASSLHPGSYEQYF
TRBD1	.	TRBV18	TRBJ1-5	TGTGCCAGCTCAACCACAGGGGATCAGCCCCAGCATTTT	CASSTTGDQPQHF
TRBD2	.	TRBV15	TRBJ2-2	TGTGCCACCAGGACTAAGCGGGAGGTCGACACCGGGGAGCTGTTTTTT	CATRTKREVDTGELFF
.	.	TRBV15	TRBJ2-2	TGTGCCACCAGCAGAGAGGCGGGGACCACCGGGGAGCTGTTTTTT	CATSREAGTTGELFF
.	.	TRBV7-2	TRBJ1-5	TGTGCCAGCAGCTTAGCTATCGGTCAGCCCCAGCATTTT	CASSLAIGQPQHF
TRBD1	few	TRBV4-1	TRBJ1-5	TGCGCCAGCAGCCCTGGCGGCTACAGGGGGCTAGATCAGCCCCAGCATTTT	CASSPGGYRGLDQPQHF
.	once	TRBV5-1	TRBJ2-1	TGCGCCAGCAGCTCTTTGGGCGCCAATGAGCAGTTCTTC	CASSSLGANEQFF
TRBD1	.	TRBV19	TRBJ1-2	TGTGCCATCAGGAGAGGGGGCGCTGACTATGGCTACACCTTC	CAIRRGGADYGYTF
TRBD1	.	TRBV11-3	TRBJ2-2	TGTGCCAGCAGCTCCGGGACAGGGTGGCCCGGGGAGCTGTTTTTT	CASSSGTGWPGELFF
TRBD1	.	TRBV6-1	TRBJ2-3	TGTGCCAGCAGTGAGGGGACAGGGAAAGATACGCAGTATTTT	CASSEGTGKDTQYF
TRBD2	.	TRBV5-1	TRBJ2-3	TGCGCCAGCAGCTTTGATGGGAGGGGTTCGGTCACAGATACGCAGTATTTT	CASSFDGRGSVTDTQYF
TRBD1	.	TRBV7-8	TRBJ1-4	TGTGCCAGCAGCCCACAGGGGGCTACTGAAAAACTGTTTTTT	CASSPQGATEKLFF
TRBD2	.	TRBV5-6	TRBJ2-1	TGTGCCAGCGGAAAAACTGGGGGGGAAAATGAGCAGTTCTTC	CASGKTGGENEQFF
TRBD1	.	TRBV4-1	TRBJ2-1	TGCGCCAGCAGCCAAGGACCGGGACAGGGCAGGAATGAGCAGTTCTTC	CASSQGPGQGRNEQFF
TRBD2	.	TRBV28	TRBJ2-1	TGTGCCAGCAGCCTGACTAGCGTTGAGCAGTTCTTC	CASSLTSVEQFF
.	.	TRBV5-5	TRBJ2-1	TGTGCCAGCAGCTTTGGGGCGGCAAGCTCCTACAATGAGCAGTTCTTC	CASSFGAASSYNEQFF
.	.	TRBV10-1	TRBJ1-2	TGCGCCAGCAGTGAGTCGACAGCCTATGGCTACACCTTC	CASSESTAYGYTF